Reported below is one T cell receptor (beta chain). Its target is not known. Trimming at V came to 6 bases and at J to 9 bases, leaving 12 bases not matched to a gene. The CDR3 has 16 amino acids. Germline V gives CDR1 MNHEY, CDR2 SMNVEV (reference sequence). This sample stems from a study of cytotoxic CD8 clonotypes in ibrutinib-treated CLL. Overall study findings and caveats: Contraction or stability on treatment characterized the public clonotypes, which were uncommon.

The repertoire was sequenced with immunoSEQ multiplex PCR; TCRdb's copy has only in-frame clones and lacks some. The sample shows more than 300,000 clones, 70% to 80% of them seen only once. The sample was PBMCs, taken before ibrutinib treatment. This chain uses TRBV27 with TRBJ2-1; 12 bases are a match to TRBD2. The TCR originated in a human donor with chronic lymphocytic leukemia. CDR3 loop: CASRDARLAGVFEQFF. The CDR3 coding sequence is TGTGCCAGCAGGGACGCGAGACTAGCGGGAGTATTTGAGCAGTTCTTC.